This section outlines one TCR beta chain sequence together with its context. Several immunoSEQ 96-well plates shared each subset's DNA, each plate a replicate. Produced via immunoSEQ multiplex PCR; TCRdb's table is partial and in-frame only. The sample consists of around 2.5 million clones, roughly 93% of them appearing once. The data were obtained in a study of shared clonotypes between healthy human individuals. The length of the CDR3 is 15 residues. The chain combines TRBV12-1 with TRBJ1-3. TRBV12-1 is reported as a pseudogene. Sequenced material: naive CD4+ T cells from PBMCs. Subset: CD45RA+ positively selected. The TCR was taken from a young man in good health. Some clones in this sample may be carry-over from other donors' samples. The CDR3 DNA reads as TGTGCCAGCAGCTTTAGTTCGATTTGGGGAAACACCATATATTTT. Translating gives CASSFSSIWGNTIYF.